Below, 32 T cell receptor beta chains from the same sample are listed, as sequenced in a study of beta chain features in type 1 diabetes. The entirety of the isolated RNA underwent reverse transcription, so expressed TCRB transcripts were sequenced. Produced via immunoSEQ multiplex PCR; TCRdb's table is partial and in-frame only. The sample records 300,000 to 400,000 clones, around 12% being singletons. The source material was naive CD4+ T cells from blood. The receptors come from a man aged 18 to 29 in good health.

V usage is TRBV4-2 and J usage is TRBJ2-3; 8 nucleotides match TRBD2. The CDR3 has 16 amino acids. Germline assignment: CDR1 LGHNA and CDR2 YNFKEQ. The J segment lost 5 bases and the V segment lost 0 bases, leaving 7 bases of the junction unmatched. CDR3: CASSQDPAGGIDTQYF. CDR3 nucleotides: TGTGCCAGCAGCCAAGATCCGGCGGGGGGAATAGATACGCAGTATTTT.

A few counts support this clone. V is TRBV6-5 and J is TRBJ1-2; maybe TRBD1 (5 bases). Germline-derived CDR1 and CDR2 are MNHEY and SVGAGI. The CDR3 totals 13 residues. V lost 5 bases to trimming and J lost 8 bases, with 15 bases between them. The chain's CDR3 is CASSARVVRGYTF. DNA for the CDR3: TGTGCCAGCAGTGCCAGGGTAGTGAGGGGCTACACCTTC.

The CDR3 protein is CAWRGRTGSSYNEQFF. The CDR3 DNA reads as TGTGCCTGGAGGGGCCGGACAGGGAGCTCCTACAATGAGCAGTTCTTC. The chain has TRBV30 and TRBJ2-1; TRBD1 matches 8 bases. The CDR3 spans 16 residues. The junction had 7 bases not matched to a gene; V was cut back by 3 bases and J by 0 bases. Germline values: CDR1 GTSNPN, CDR2 SVGIG (reference sequence).

This clone showed up just a few times. The DNA of the CDR3 is TGTGCCAGCAGCTTAGTCCCCGACATTCAAAACGAGCAGTACTTC. This encodes CASSLVPDIQNEQYF. The V call is TRBV7-9, the J call TRBJ2-7; D ambiguous. This CDR3 spans 15 amino acids. V lost 1 base to trimming and J lost 5 bases, with 15 bases between them. The germline gives CDR1 SEHNR, CDR2 FQNEAQ (reference sequence).

This chain uses TRBV9 with TRBJ2-2, with D unresolved. CDR1 is SGDLS and CDR2 is YYNGEE in the germline V gene. V was pared by 5 bases and J by 7 bases, with 9 bases between. CDR3 length: 12 residues. CDR3 sequence (DNA): TGTGCCAGCAGAAGACTCGTCGGGGAGCTGTTTTTT. The encoded protein is CASRRLVGELFF.

This clone was counted only a few times. V is TRBV6-1 and J is TRBJ2-3; TRBD2 is a possible D gene (6 bases). Germline CDR1 is MNHNS and CDR2 is SASEGT. The ends were cut back, 5 bases at V and 5 bases at J, with 14 bases in the middle. The CDR3 contains 14 residues. The CDR3 spells CASSSRGFQDTQYF. CDR3 DNA sequence: TGTGCCAGCAGTTCGCGGGGTTTTCAAGATACGCAGTATTTT.

The V call is TRBV7-9, the J call TRBJ2-4; 8 bases match TRBD1. Germline assignment: CDR1 SEHNR and CDR2 FQNEAQ (reference sequence). The CDR3 runs 16 residues. After removal of 5 bases from V and 0 bases from J, the junction contained 6 bases not matched to a gene. The CDR3 sequence: CASSEGQAGAKNIQYF. CDR3 nucleotide sequence: TGTGCCAGCAGCGAGGGACAGGCCGGAGCCAAAAACATTCAGTACTTC.

This chain uses TRBV29-1 with TRBJ2-2, with D possibly being TRBD2 (7 bases). V dropped 5 bases and J dropped 5 bases, with 18 bases sitting between them. In germline, CDR1 is SQVTM, CDR2 ANQGSEA. The CDR3 loop spans 15 amino acids. CDR3 in amino acids: CSVRRTGGQTGELFF. As DNA, the CDR3 is TGCAGCGTTCGTCGTACGGGGGGCCAAACCGGGGAGCTGTTTTTT.

The chain couples TRBV4-2 to TRBJ2-6; 8 bases match TRBD1. Germline V lookup: CDR1 LGHNA, CDR2 YNFKEQ. The CDR3 spans 20 residues. Trimming removed 2 bases from V and 0 bases from J; junction bases left unmatched: 12. Written as DNA, the CDR3 is TGTGCCAGCAGCCAACCACCTGGACAGGGTCCCTTCTCTGGGGCCAACGTCCTGACTTTC. It encodes CASSQPPGQGPFSGANVLTF.

J is TRBJ1-6 and V is TRBV7-8; D is unclear. In germline, CDR1 is SGHVS, CDR2 FQNEAQ. V lost 1 base, J lost 10 bases, and 5 bases lay in between. The CDR3 has 12 amino acids. The CDR3 DNA follows: TGTGCCAGCAGCTTAGATAGATCACCCCTCCACTTT. Protein product: CASSLDRSPLHF.

The chain joins TRBV6-6 to TRBJ2-5, with TRBD1 as a possible D gene (7 bases). The assigned J gene may be wrong: the sequence end matches TRBJ2-7 better. The germline V gene encodes CDR1 MNHNY and CDR2 SVGAGI (reference sequence). This CDR3 contains 16 residues. The CDR3 loop reads CASSPQGGQFSYEQYF. The CDR3 DNA is TGTGCCAGCAGTCCCCAGGGGGGCCAATTCTCCTACGAGCAGTACTTC.

This clone was observed a handful of times. V is TRBV20-1 and J is TRBJ2-5; D unresolved. This CDR3 is built from 11 residues. Trimming removed 3 bases from V and 3 bases from J, with 5 bases in between. CDR1 is DFQATT, CDR2 SNEGSKA, per germline (reference sequence). CDR3 residues: CSASPEETQYF. CDR3 coding DNA: TGCAGTGCTAGTCCCGAAGAGACCCAGTACTTC.

The J gene is TRBJ2-7, the V gene TRBV28; a possible D gene is TRBD1 (5 bases). The ends were cut back, 7 bases at V and 4 bases at J, with 14 bases in the middle. This CDR3 region has 13 residues. Germline assignment: CDR1 MDHEN and CDR2 SYDVKM. The CDR3 region has the DNA TGTGCCAGCACAGGGCCTTCCCCTTACGAGCAGTACTTC. This encodes CASTGPSPYEQYF.

This clone was picked up a small number of times. The rearrangement links TRBV5-4 to TRBJ2-1; TRBD2 matches at 10 bases. The CDR3 contains 14 residues. CDR1 is SGHNT, CDR2 YYREEE, per germline (reference sequence). The V segment lost 4 bases and the J segment 2 bases; nucleotides outside the gene matches: 0. CDR3 region: CASSLAGAYNEQFF. CDR3 in DNA: TGTGCCAGCAGCCTAGCGGGGGCCTACAATGAGCAGTTCTTC.

The V gene is TRBV10-2, the J gene TRBJ2-1, with D hard to call. V dropped 4 bases and J dropped 3 bases, with 7 bases sitting between them. Germline V gives CDR1 WSHSY, CDR2 SAAADI. CDR3 size: 13 residues. The CDR3 protein is CASSGADYNEQFF. CDR3 nucleotide sequence: TGCGCCAGCAGTGGGGCCGACTACAATGAGCAGTTCTTC.

There are a few counts of this clone. The chain links TRBV9 to TRBJ2-2; unclear D gene. V lost 4 bases, J lost 2 bases, and 3 bases lay in between. This CDR3 contains 12 residues. From germline, CDR1 is SGDLS and CDR2 YYNGEE. In nucleotides, the CDR3 is TGTGCCAGCAGCCAAAACACCGGGGAGCTGTTTTTT. Translating it yields CASSQNTGELFF. Full variable domain (missing parts from reference TRBV9 and TRBJ2-2): DSGVTQTPKHLITATGQRVTLRCSPRSGDLSVYWYQQSLDQGLQFLIQYYNGEERAKGNILERFSAQQFPDLHSELNLSSLELGDSALYFCASSQNTGELFFGEGSRLTVL.

In this sample, this clone turned up many times. The J gene is TRBJ2-7, the V gene TRBV29-1, with 11 positions matching TRBD1. V lost 4 bases to trimming and J lost 3 bases; unmatched junction nucleotides: 2. The CDR3 loop spans 13 amino acids. Germline CDR1 SQVTM, CDR2 ANQGSEA. This CDR3 is CSVGGTGGYEQYF. CDR3 DNA sequence: TGCAGCGTTGGAGGGACAGGGGGCTACGAGCAGTACTTC.

The table lists this clone with a few counts. V is TRBV7-3 and J is TRBJ2-1; 10 bases line up with TRBD2. The germline V gene has CDR1 SGHTA and CDR2 FQGTGA. Trimming removed 4 bases from V and 15 bases from J; junction bases left unmatched: 9. This CDR3 region has 13 residues. The CDR3 loop is CASSSEPSGSRFF. Here the CDR3 DNA reads TGTGCCAGCAGCTCAGAGCCTAGCGGGAGCAGGTTCTTC.

This clone was seen a handful of times. This rearrangement joins TRBV9 to TRBJ2-2, with D possibly TRBD2 on 6 matching bases. This CDR3 is 15 amino acids long. Trimming cost V 0 bases and J 4 bases, with 10 bases left between them. The germline CDR1 and CDR2 sequences are SGDLS and YYNGEE. The CDR3 region is CASSVVGTGTGELFF. For the CDR3, the DNA is TGTGCCAGCAGCGTAGTTGGGACTGGCACCGGGGAGCTGTTTTTT.

This clone was observed a few times. V usage is TRBV7-2 and J usage is TRBJ2-7; 10 nucleotides agree with TRBD2. Germline-derived CDR1 and CDR2 are SGHTA and FQGNSA. The CDR3 has 16 amino acids. V was pared by 4 bases and J by 0 bases, with 6 bases of the junction left unmatched. The CDR3 here is CASSSIIAGGSYEQYF. In DNA form, the CDR3 reads TGTGCCAGCAGCTCGATTATAGCGGGAGGCTCCTACGAGCAGTACTTC.

This clone has just a few counts. The V gene is TRBV28, the J gene TRBJ2-7, with 8 bases identical to TRBD2. The CDR3 length is 15 residues. Germline trimming cut 8 bases from V and 3 bases from J; bases unmatched to any gene: 12. Germline V gene sequence: CDR1 MDHEN, CDR2 SYDVKM. The CDR3 DNA reads TGTGCCAGCGGTCGCGCGGGGGGCGCGAGCTACGAGCAGTACTTC. Translation: CASGRAGGASYEQYF.

V is TRBV9 and J is TRBJ1-5; the D gene is possibly TRBD1 (5 bases). The germline V and J ends were trimmed by 3 bases and 4 bases, with 8 bases remaining between them. The CDR3 is 13 amino acids. Germline CDR1 SGDLS, CDR2 YYNGEE. CDR3 protein: CASSAQENQPQHF. CDR3 sequence (DNA): TGTGCCAGCAGCGCACAGGAGAATCAGCCCCAGCATTTT.

The gene calls are TRBV19 and TRBJ1-5, with D hard to call. The CDR3 consists of 15 residues. The germline V and J ends were trimmed by 11 bases and 0 bases, with 17 bases remaining between them. Germline-derived CDR1 and CDR2 are LNHDA and SQIVND (reference sequence). The CDR3 here is CAGGRKEDSNQPQHF. In nucleotides, the CDR3 is TGTGCCGGAGGTCGAAAGGAGGATAGCAATCAGCCCCAGCATTTT.

CDR3 sequence: CASSPQESSVGGTEAFF. The CDR3 DNA is TGTGCCAGCTCACCACAGGAGTCGTCAGTCGGTGGCACTGAAGCTTTCTTT. The genes are TRBV18 and TRBJ1-1; D uncertain. Germline CDR1 reads KGHSH; CDR2 reads LQKENI. The CDR3 has 17 amino acids. V dropped 1 base and J dropped 4 bases, with 19 bases sitting between them.

This chain joins TRBV19 and TRBJ2-1; D might be TRBD1 (6 bases). In germline, CDR1 is LNHDA, CDR2 SQIVND (reference sequence). The CDR3 loop spans 16 amino acids. V was pared by 6 bases and J by 7 bases, with 22 bases between. The CDR3 coding sequence is TGTGCCAGTAGGGGATCCGGGACATTCCTGAGGAATGAGCAGTTCTTC. This gives the protein CASRGSGTFLRNEQFF.

In its sample, this clone was seen a few times. V usage is TRBV7-2 and J usage is TRBJ2-5; D gene unclear. The CDR3 spans 14 residues. The V and J ends lost 5 bases and 1 base respectively, with 11 bases between them. CDR1 is SGHTA, CDR2 FQGNSA, per germline. CDR3 sequence reads: CASSRRGIQETQYF. The CDR3 DNA reads as TGTGCCAGCAGCCGCCGTGGCATCCAAGAGACCCAGTACTTC.

The table lists this clone with a few counts. Other DNA sequences from this sample encode an identical CDR3 as well. The gene calls are TRBV4-3 and TRBJ1-2; maybe TRBD1 (6 bases). The germline V gene has CDR1 LGHNA and CDR2 YSLEER. The ends were cut back, 3 bases at V and 2 bases at J, with 10 bases in the middle. CDR3 length: 14 residues. The CDR3: CASSQVQGNYGYTF. CDR3 in DNA: TGCGCCAGCAGCCAGGTACAGGGAAACTATGGCTACACCTTC.

In its sample, this clone was seen many times. The CDR3 bases are TGTGCCAGCAGCTTAGGCCCGTCAGGGAATGAGCAGTTCTTC. This translates into CASSLGPSGNEQFF. The rearrangement uses TRBV13 and TRBJ2-1, with D perhaps TRBD1 (5 bases). Germline assignment: CDR1 PRHDT and CDR2 FYEKMQ (reference sequence). With 0 bases removed from V and 7 bases from J, the gap between germline ends came to 10 bases. This CDR3 region has 14 residues.

This clone was observed a few times. V is TRBV25-1 and J is TRBJ2-7; 7 bases map to TRBD1. The V gene's germline CDR1 is MGHDK and CDR2 SYGVNS. The V segment lost 3 bases and the J segment 2 bases; nucleotides outside the gene matches: 4. This CDR3 contains 14 residues. CDR3 region: CASSDGQAPYEQYF. The CDR3 nucleotides are TGTGCCAGCAGTGATGGACAGGCCCCCTACGAGCAGTACTTC.

V gene TRBV27 combines with J gene TRBJ2-5; 8 positions match TRBD1. Germline V CDR1 and CDR2: MNHEY, SMNVEV (reference sequence). Germline trimming cut 6 bases from V and 4 bases from J; bases unmatched to any gene: 7. This CDR3 has 14 amino acids. The CDR3 DNA reads as TGTGCCAGCAGACCGGACAGGGTTACAGAGACCCAGTACTTC. Amino acid sequence: CASRPDRVTETQYF.

The chain combines TRBV15 with TRBJ1-2; tentative D call: TRBD1 (6 bases). The CDR3 spans 17 residues. The germline V and J ends were trimmed by 3 bases and 8 bases, with 25 bases remaining between them. CDR1 is LNHNV, CDR2 YYDKDF, per germline (reference sequence). The CDR3 spells CATSSYFGGGKERGYTF. The DNA for the CDR3 is TGTGCCACCAGCAGTTACTTTGGTGGGGGCAAGGAACGGGGCTACACCTTC. Variable domain in full (rest from reference TRBV15 and TRBJ1-2): DAMVIQNPRYQVTQFGKPVTLSCSQTLNHNVMYWYQQKSSQAPKLLFHYYDKDFNNEADTPDNFQSRRPNTSFCFLDIRSPGLGDTAMYLCATSSYFGGGKERGYTFGSGTRLTVV.

This clone was observed a handful of times. The chain carries TRBV30 and TRBJ2-3, with 8 bases fitting TRBD2. The germline V gene encodes CDR1 GTSNPN and CDR2 SVGIG (reference sequence). The CDR3 is 13 residues long. DNA of the CDR3: TGTGGATCTAGCGGGTCGAGCACAGATACGCAGTATTTT. Protein sequence: CGSSGSSTDTQYF.